This TCR beta chain was profiled in a study of blood T cell repertoires in COVID-19. Study context: The study drew acute and convalescent COVID-19 samples from the United States, Italy and Spain.

The method was immunoSEQ multiplex PCR; TCRdb's version includes in-frame clones alone and lacks a portion of them. The sample contains approximately 360,000 clones, around 91% of which appear only once. The ends lost 5 bases at V and 8 bases at J; junction bases unmatched: 13. The CDR3 is 16 amino acids. Per germline, CDR1 SGHAT and CDR2 FQNNGV. The clonotype was recovered from a man aged 18 to 29 with active or convalescent COVID-19. The J gene is TRBJ2-1, the V gene TRBV11-2; 9 bases are a match to TRBD2. The sample comprised peripheral blood. As DNA, the CDR3 is TGTGCCAGCAGCCAAAACGCGGGAGGGGCGCGGCATGAGCAGTTCTTC. It yields the protein CASSQNAGGARHEQFF.